A selection of T cell receptor beta chains follows, all from one sample in a study of shared T cell receptors in the human thymus. TCRdb's table, derived via immunoSEQ multiplex PCR, lists solely in-frame clones and lacks some. Of some 760,000 clones listed, 70% to 90% are singletons. The data also belong to a second study, concerning human thymus T cells.

Sequencing was carried out using thymocytes. Every receptor here comes from a girl under three years old with a congenital heart defect. The CDR3 runs from the conserved cysteine through the conserved F or W. The order of the fields is V gene, D gene, CDR3 protein. D genes are given only for firm matches.

v_call: TRBV11-2; d_call: TRBD2; cdr3_aa: CASSLGRLAGFPPYEQYF
v_call: TRBV11-2; d_call: -; cdr3_aa: CASSLTSDEQYF
v_call: TRBV11-2; d_call: -; cdr3_aa: CASSLEFSPRRAGELFF
v_call: TRBV5-4; d_call: -; cdr3_aa: CASSSRTAKGYIQYF
v_call: TRBV4-1; d_call: TRBD1; cdr3_aa: CASSEDFRGRLRAFF
v_call: TRBV14; d_call: -; cdr3_aa: CASSQDQTGNEQFF
v_call: TRBV5-1; d_call: TRBD1; cdr3_aa: CASSSTGGKSTDTQYF
v_call: TRBV29-1; d_call: TRBD1; cdr3_aa: CSVGVPWTGGNYTDTQYF
v_call: TRBV28; d_call: TRBD1; cdr3_aa: CASSFHDRGSYGYTF
v_call: TRBV7-9; d_call: -; cdr3_aa: CASSLEGHPTGELFF
v_call: TRBV15; d_call: TRBD1; cdr3_aa: CATSRGQGFWVETQYF
v_call: TRBV5-6; d_call: TRBD1; cdr3_aa: CASSLNVVGQRNTGELFF
v_call: TRBV6-5; d_call: -; cdr3_aa: CASKGNRNGETQYF
v_call: TRBV27; d_call: TRBD1; cdr3_aa: CASSRQGRGYTF
v_call: TRBV5-1; d_call: TRBD1; cdr3_aa: CASSPGTGGANYGYTF
v_call: TRBV2; d_call: TRBD1; cdr3_aa: CASSAMAGQGAYEQFF
v_call: TRBV6-6; d_call: TRBD2; cdr3_aa: CASTPSGGNTGELFF
v_call: TRBV6-6; d_call: -; cdr3_aa: CASSYPLAEFAETQYF
v_call: TRBV5-6; d_call: -; cdr3_aa: CASSLGGRSNEKLFF
v_call: TRBV25-1; d_call: TRBD1; cdr3_aa: CASSETRQGGYGYTF
v_call: TRBV4-1; d_call: TRBD2; cdr3_aa: CASSQLTGLAGGIGTDTQYF
v_call: TRBV19; d_call: -; cdr3_aa: CASSRQKRWPQYF
v_call: TRBV2; d_call: -; cdr3_aa: CASSEGGMGGYTF
v_call: TRBV4-1; d_call: TRBD1; cdr3_aa: CASRGQVNYGYTF
v_call: TRBV2; d_call: -; cdr3_aa: CASKGPITGPDFNSPLHF
v_call: TRBV7-8; d_call: -; cdr3_aa: CASSTHRVERYDYEQYF
v_call: TRBV5-1; d_call: TRBD1; cdr3_aa: CASSDLDRGLYGYTF
v_call: TRBV5-1; d_call: -; cdr3_aa: CASSHTTARPYEQYF
v_call: TRBV4-2; d_call: TRBD2; cdr3_aa: CASSQDRTSASFRAKNIQYF
v_call: TRBV5-6; d_call: -; cdr3_aa: CASSAPTGLNGYTF
v_call: TRBV9; d_call: -; cdr3_aa: CASSVAGAAGELFF
v_call: TRBV7-2; d_call: -; cdr3_aa: CASSFLKRDNYGYTF
v_call: TRBV18; d_call: TRBD1; cdr3_aa: CASSARGRSYNSPLHF
v_call: TRBV30; d_call: TRBD1; cdr3_aa: CAWSGQGATEAFF
v_call: TRBV6-6; d_call: -; cdr3_aa: CASSYFKVRYNQPQHF
v_call: TRBV7-2; d_call: -; cdr3_aa: CASSPLASRGTEAFF
v_call: TRBV11-2; d_call: -; cdr3_aa: CASSPFRDPTEAFF
v_call: TRBV5-1; d_call: -; cdr3_aa: CASSLVAGTTGYEQYF
v_call: TRBV5-5; d_call: -; cdr3_aa: CASSAVASNQPQHF
v_call: TRBV7-6; d_call: -; cdr3_aa: CASTAGRVLGYASYGYTF
v_call: TRBV18; d_call: -; cdr3_aa: CASSPLRSTGELFF
v_call: TRBV4-3; d_call: TRBD1; cdr3_aa: CASSLFLQGAGEKLFF
v_call: TRBV7-2; d_call: TRBD1; cdr3_aa: CASSLAGTDYGYTF
v_call: TRBV5-4; d_call: TRBD1; cdr3_aa: CASRHDRAYRVEDF
v_call: TRBV28; d_call: TRBD1; cdr3_aa: CASYRQGAGNTF
v_call: TRBV5-1; d_call: TRBD1; cdr3_aa: CASSYKQGANAEAFF
v_call: TRBV4-1; d_call: -; cdr3_aa: CASSPPRTAWERKGYTF
v_call: TRBV18; d_call: -; cdr3_aa: CASSPHRADEAFF
v_call: TRBV21-1; d_call: -; cdr3_aa: CASSNPGTSGSYEQYF
v_call: TRBV4-3; d_call: -; cdr3_aa: CASSQDNLDSTDTQYF
v_call: TRBV2; d_call: TRBD2; cdr3_aa: CASSETGGQETQYF
v_call: TRBV6-6; d_call: TRBD1; cdr3_aa: CASSRQGKRNTIYF
v_call: TRBV29-1; d_call: -; cdr3_aa: CSVGAPTQGPGETQYF
v_call: TRBV5-1; d_call: -; cdr3_aa: CASSLVAGENTEAFF
v_call: TRBV4-1; d_call: TRBD1; cdr3_aa: CASSQDRTGVSYEQYF
v_call: TRBV19; d_call: -; cdr3_aa: CASSRQAYGYTF
v_call: TRBV7-6; d_call: -; cdr3_aa: CASSLGAGTDNNSPLHF
v_call: TRBV10-3; d_call: -; cdr3_aa: CAIRPGTLVGEAFF
v_call: TRBV27; d_call: TRBD1; cdr3_aa: CASSCGTGSESYEQYF